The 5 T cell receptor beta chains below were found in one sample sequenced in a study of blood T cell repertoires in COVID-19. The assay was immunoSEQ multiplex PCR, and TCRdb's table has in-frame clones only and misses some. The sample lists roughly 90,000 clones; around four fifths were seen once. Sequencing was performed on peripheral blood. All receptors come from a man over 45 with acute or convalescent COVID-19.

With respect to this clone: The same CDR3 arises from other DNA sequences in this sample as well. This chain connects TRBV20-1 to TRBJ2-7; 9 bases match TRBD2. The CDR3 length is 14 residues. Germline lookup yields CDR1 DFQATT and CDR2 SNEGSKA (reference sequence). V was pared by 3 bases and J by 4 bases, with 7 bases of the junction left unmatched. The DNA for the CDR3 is TGCAGTGCTAGTGGCCTAGCGGGGACTTACGAGCAGTACTTC. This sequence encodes CSASGLAGTYEQYF.

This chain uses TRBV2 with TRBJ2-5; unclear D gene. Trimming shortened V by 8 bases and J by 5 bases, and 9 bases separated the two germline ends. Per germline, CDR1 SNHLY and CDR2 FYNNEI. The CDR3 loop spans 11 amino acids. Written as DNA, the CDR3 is TGTGCCAGCTCAGACTCGGAGACCCAGTACTTC. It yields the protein CASSDSETQYF.

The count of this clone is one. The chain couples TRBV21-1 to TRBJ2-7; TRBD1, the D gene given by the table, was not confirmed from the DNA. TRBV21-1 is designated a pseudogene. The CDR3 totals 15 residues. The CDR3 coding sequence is TGTGCCAGCAGTGACAGGGATACCTCCTCCTACGAGCAGTACTTC. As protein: CASSDRDTSSYEQYF.

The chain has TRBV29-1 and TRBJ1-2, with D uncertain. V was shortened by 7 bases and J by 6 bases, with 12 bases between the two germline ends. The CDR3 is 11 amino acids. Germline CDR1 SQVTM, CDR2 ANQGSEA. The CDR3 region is CSASSGNGYTF. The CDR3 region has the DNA TGCAGCGCCTCGTCGGGGAATGGCTACACCTTC.

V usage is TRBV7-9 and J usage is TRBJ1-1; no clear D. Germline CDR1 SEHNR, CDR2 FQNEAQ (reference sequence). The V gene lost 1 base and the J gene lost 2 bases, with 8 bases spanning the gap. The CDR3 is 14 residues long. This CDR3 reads CASSLGGSNTEAFF. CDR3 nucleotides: TGTGCCAGCAGCTTAGGAGGCAGCAACACTGAAGCTTTCTTT.